This note documents a single TCR beta chain sequence. The entry originates in a study of cytomegalovirus exposure and HLA in healthy donors. The PCR had 60 Vbeta and 13 Jbeta primers. Sequencing used immunoSEQ multiplex PCR; TCRdb keeps in-frame clones, though not all of them. The sample table includes roughly 50,000 clones. CDR1 is MNHEY and CDR2 is SMNVEV in the germline V gene (reference sequence). The V gene lost 5 bases and the J gene lost 7 bases, with 15 bases spanning the gap. The CDR3 loop spans 14 amino acids. V is TRBV27 and J is TRBJ1-5, with D perhaps TRBD1 (6 bases). Input material: PBMCs. This receptor was obtained from a female donor in good health and CMV-seronegative. The CDR3: CASSTSGAQQPQHF. The CDR3 region has the DNA TGTGCCAGCAGTACCTCAGGGGCCCAACAGCCCCAGCATTTT.